This TCR beta chain was profiled in a study of Ad26.COV2.S vaccination and SARS-CoV-2 variants. On the study more broadly: Participants got Ad26.COV2.S intramuscularly, once or twice 56 days apart.

The study, taken as a whole, reports: For non-spike TCRs, breadth in vaccine recipients resembled that in placebo recipients. Placebo recipients had lower spike-specific TCR breadth than vaccine recipients. Reportedly, after vaccination the spike-specific CD8+ and CD4+ T cell responses displayed substantial breadth.

Treatment: roughly 19 received Ad26.COV2.S at low or high dose, single or two shots; several received placebo; per-sample allocation not given. Specimen acquisition occurred on day 63 following the initial vaccine or placebo injection. Assay: immunoSEQ multiplex PCR; the TCRdb copy retains only in-frame clones and omits some. The data hold about half a million clones, with roughly nine tenths observed a single time. This clone came up once. Its antigen is as yet unknown. With 7 bases removed from V and 6 bases from J, the gap between germline ends came to 25 bases. CDR1 is MNHEY, CDR2 SVGEGT, per germline. This CDR3 is built from 16 residues.

This chain uses TRBV6-2 or TRBV6-3 with TRBJ2-7; a possible D gene is TRBD1 (5 bases). The sample in question was peripheral blood, obtained in a trial of Ad26.COV2.S vaccine versus placebo. This receptor was taken from a person between 18 and 60 years old who received the Ad26.COV2.S COVID-19 vaccine or a placebo. The CDR3 DNA reads TGTGCCAGCACCCCCTCTTTCGGTGCAGGGTTATTCGAGCAGTACTTC. Protein: CASTPSFGAGLFEQYF.